These T cell receptor beta chains were read from a single sample in a study of blood T cells in healthy people across ages. TCRdb called the 5' RACE reads again in MiXCR, with one record for every CDR3 protein. Of almost 1 million distinct CDR3 sequences listed, roughly half were seen once; the top ten hold about a fifth. The sequenced sample was blood. The receptor set was obtained from a woman between 55 and 75 years old in good health. Each CDR3 is given with its conserved first and last residue. The D gene is left open where the match is weak. Clone size appears in some rows only: once, few, many, or a class for an expanded clone.

cdr3_length j_call v_call clone_size d_call cdr3_nt cdr3_aa
14 TRBJ2-1 TRBV7-8 many TRBD1 TGTGCCAGCAGCCGGGGACAGCCCTACAATGAGCAGTTCTTC CASSRGQPYNEQFF
17 TRBJ2-7 TRBV2 few - TGTGCCAGCAGTGATGGCCAGGGGACCCCGCTATTGTACGAGCAGTACTTC CASSDGQGTPLLYEQYF
16 TRBJ2-1 TRBV12-3/TRBV12-4 - TRBD2 TGTGCCAGCAGTTTAGTAGCGGGAGGACTAAACAATGAGCAGTTCTTC CASSLVAGGLNNEQFF
15 TRBJ2-1 TRBV7-2 - TRBD2 TGTGCCAGCAGCCCACCGGGACTAGCGTGGAATGAGCAGTTCTTC CASSPPGLAWNEQFF
15 TRBJ2-5 TRBV7-3 - TRBD2 TGTGCCAGCAGCAACTTAGCGGGGGTCTACAATGAGCAGTACTTC CASSNLAGVYNEQYF
14 TRBJ2-5 TRBV5-1 few - TGCGCCAGCAGCTGGGAGCTGCCTAAAGAGACCCAGTACTTC CASSWELPKETQYF
11 TRBJ2-7 TRBV10-3 - - TGTGCCATCAATGCCTCCTACGAGCAGTACTTC CAINASYEQYF
14 TRBJ1-5 TRBV29-1 - TRBD1 TGCAGCGTTGTGACAGGGCAGAGAAATCAGCCCCAGCATTTT CSVVTGQRNQPQHF
15 TRBJ1-5 TRBV4-3 - - TGCGCCAGCAGCCAAAACGGGGGAGGCAATCAGCCCCAGCATTTT CASSQNGGGNQPQHF
14 TRBJ2-7 TRBV7-9 few - TGTGCCAGCAGCTCCGTTGGGGGGTATTACGAGCAGTACTTC CASSSVGGYYEQYF
13 TRBJ1-2 TRBV12-3/TRBV12-4 - - TGTGCCAGCAGTCCGACCCCGGGCCAGGGCTACACCTTC CASSPTPGQGYTF
18 TRBJ2-2 TRBV7-2 - TRBD2 TGTGCCAGCAGCCCGGGACTAGCGGGACCTACGAACACCGGGGAGCTGTTTTTT CASSPGLAGPTNTGELFF
15 TRBJ2-7 TRBV7-2 few - TGTGCCAGCAGCTTCATGGCCTTTTCCGGCTACGAGCAGTACTTC CASSFMAFSGYEQYF
16 TRBJ1-2 TRBV4-3 - - TGCGCCAGCAGCCAAGATTCGAGGGACCCTATAAGGGGCTACACCTTC CASSQDSRDPIRGYTF
16 TRBJ2-7 TRBV20-1 - TRBD2 TGCAGTGCAGCCTCCCCCCTAACTAGCGGGAGATACGAGCAGTACTTC CSAASPLTSGRYEQYF
18 TRBJ2-3 TRBV27 - TRBD2 TGTGCCAGCAGTTTTGGTATTGGGACTAGCGGGAGTTCAGATACGCAGTATTTT CASSFGIGTSGSSDTQYF
16 TRBJ1-4 TRBV6-5 - TRBD1 TGTGCCAGCAGACGGGGGACAGGACTTAAAAATGAAAAACTGTTTTTT CASRRGTGLKNEKLFF
14 TRBJ2-4 TRBV2 once - TGTGCCAGCACTAAGGGCGAAGGAGCTTACGGGCAGTACTTC CASTKGEGAYGQYF
11 TRBJ2-5 TRBV28 once - TGTGCCGGCAGTTCCACGGAGACCCAGTACTTC CAGSSTETQYF
15 TRBJ2-4 TRBV5-6 few - TGTGCCAGCAGCTTCTCTATATTAGCCAAAAACATTCAGTACTTC CASSFSILAKNIQYF
15 TRBJ2-7 TRBV28 - TRBD2 TGTGCCAGCAGTTTATACTCCCTAGCGGGAGACGAGCAGTACTTC CASSLYSLAGDEQYF
14 TRBJ2-1 TRBV6-1 - - TGTGCCACCCTTAAACCCACGATTAGAAATGAGCAGTTCTTC CATLKPTIRNEQFF
12 TRBJ1-1 TRBV13 few - TGTGCCAGCAGCCATCAGAACACTGAAGCTTTCTTT CASSHQNTEAFF
13 TRBJ2-7 TRBV6-1 - TRBD1 TGTGCCAGCAACAGGGGGCTCTTCTACGAGCAGTACTTC CASNRGLFYEQYF
18 TRBJ2-1 TRBV20-1 large TRBD2 TGCAGTGCTACCGTTCGCCCGACTAGCGGGAGGCTCTACAATGAGCAGTTCTTC CSATVRPTSGRLYNEQFF
15 TRBJ2-7 TRBV3-1 - - TGTGCCAGCAGCCCTAACAGGAGATCCTCCTACGAGCAGTACTTC CASSPNRRSSYEQYF
14 TRBJ1-6 TRBV12-3/TRBV12-4 - - TGTGCCAGCAGAGACCGGGACCCTAATTCACCCCTCCACTTT CASRDRDPNSPLHF
15 TRBJ1-5 TRBV5-1 - - TGCGCCAGCAGCTTGGAGGGTACCAGCAATCAGCCCCAGCATTTT CASSLEGTSNQPQHF
16 TRBJ2-3 TRBV9 many - TGTGCCAGCAGCGTAGGTCACAGAACTGGCACAGATACGCAGTATTTT CASSVGHRTGTDTQYF
17 TRBJ2-4 TRBV3-1 few TRBD2 TGTGCCAGCAGCCAAGATACACTAGCGGGAGTGATCGGCATTCAGTACTTC CASSQDTLAGVIGIQYF
15 TRBJ2-7 TRBV28 few - TGTGCCAGCAGTTTAGGGGGCTCCAGCTCCTACGAGCAGTACTTC CASSLGGSSSYEQYF
14 TRBJ1-1 TRBV9 - - TGTGCCAGCAGCGTAGCGAGCGGGGGCACTGAAGCTTTCTTT CASSVASGGTEAFF
14 TRBJ2-3 TRBV30 few TRBD1 TGTGCCTGGAGTCCAGGGGGCAAAACAGATACGCAGTATTTT CAWSPGGKTDTQYF
19 TRBJ2-3 TRBV7-9 - TRBD2 TGTGCCAGCAGCTTAAGCAGCGTCCGCGGGAGACGAAGCACAGATACGCAGTATTTT CASSLSSVRGRRSTDTQYF
17 TRBJ2-2 TRBV9 - TRBD2 TGTGCCAGCAGCGTAGAACGGGGACTAGCGGGAAACGGGGAGCTGTTTTTT CASSVERGLAGNGELFF
16 TRBJ2-1 TRBV5-1 - TRBD2 TGCGCCAGCAGCAAACTAGCGGGAGGTTCGTACAATGAGCAGTTCTTC CASSKLAGGSYNEQFF
15 TRBJ1-1 TRBV13 few - TGTGCCAGCAGCTTAACGGGCAGGGAGGACCCTGAAGCTTTCTTT CASSLTGREDPEAFF
14 TRBJ2-1 TRBV11-2 - - TGTGCCAGCAGCTTTGTTGGCTACTACAATGAGCAGTTCTTC CASSFVGYYNEQFF
10 TRBJ2-7 TRBV28 many - TGTGCCAGCGGGTCCTACGAGCAGTACTTC CASGSYEQYF
14 TRBJ2-1 TRBV20-1 few - TGCAGTGCTAGCGGGCCCTTAAGTTACAATGAGCAGTTCTTC CSASGPLSYNEQFF
14 TRBJ2-1 TRBV20-1 - TRBD2 TGCAGTGCAAGACGGACTAGCGGCCACAATGAGCAGTTCTTC CSARRTSGHNEQFF
14 TRBJ2-7 TRBV20-1 few - TGCAGTGCCCCACTTGTCGGGGCCTCCTACGAGCAGTACTTC CSAPLVGASYEQYF
17 TRBJ2-7 TRBV4-1 - - TGCGCCAGCAGCCAAGTTGTGCCGAGAGACACCCGATACGAGCAGTACTTC CASSQVVPRDTRYEQYF
14 TRBJ1-2 TRBV13 few TRBD1 TGTGCCAGCAGCCCAGGACAGGGGGCCAATGGCTACACCTTC CASSPGQGANGYTF
16 TRBJ2-3 TRBV9 few - TGTGCCAGCAGCAACGGACACCAACCCAGCACAGATACGCAGTATTTT CASSNGHQPSTDTQYF
15 TRBJ2-7 TRBV9 - TRBD2 TGTGCCAGCAGCGCGCAACTAGCGGGGTCCTACGAGCAGTACTTC CASSAQLAGSYEQYF
15 TRBJ1-5 TRBV20-1 - - TGCAGTGCCAAAGACTCACCCGGCAGGGGTCAGCCCCAGCATTTT CSAKDSPGRGQPQHF
11 TRBJ2-7 TRBV10-2 - TRBD2 TGTGCCAGTGCGTTAGCGGGAGATTGGTACTTC CASALAGDWYF
12 TRBJ2-5 TRBV6-6 - - TGTGCCAGCAGTTATGTCCAAGAGACCCAGTACTTC CASSYVQETQYF
15 TRBJ2-7 TRBV11-2 - TRBD2 TGTGCCAGCAGCAATATTCTAGCGGGAGGCTACGAGCAGTACTTC CASSNILAGGYEQYF